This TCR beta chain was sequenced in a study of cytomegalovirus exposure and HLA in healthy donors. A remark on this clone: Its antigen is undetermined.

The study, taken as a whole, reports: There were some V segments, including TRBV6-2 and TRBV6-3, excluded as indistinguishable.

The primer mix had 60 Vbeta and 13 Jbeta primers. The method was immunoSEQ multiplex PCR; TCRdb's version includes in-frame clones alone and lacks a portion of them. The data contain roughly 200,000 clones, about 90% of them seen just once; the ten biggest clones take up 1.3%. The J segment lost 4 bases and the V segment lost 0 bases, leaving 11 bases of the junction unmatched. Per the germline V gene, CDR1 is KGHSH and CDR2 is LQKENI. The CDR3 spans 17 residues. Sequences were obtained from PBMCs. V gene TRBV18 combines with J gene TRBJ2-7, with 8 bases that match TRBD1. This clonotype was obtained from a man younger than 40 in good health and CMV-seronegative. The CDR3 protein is CASSPPRGGTGRYEQYF. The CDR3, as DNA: TGTGCCAGCTCACCACCTAGAGGCGGGACAGGTCGTTACGAGCAGTACTTC.